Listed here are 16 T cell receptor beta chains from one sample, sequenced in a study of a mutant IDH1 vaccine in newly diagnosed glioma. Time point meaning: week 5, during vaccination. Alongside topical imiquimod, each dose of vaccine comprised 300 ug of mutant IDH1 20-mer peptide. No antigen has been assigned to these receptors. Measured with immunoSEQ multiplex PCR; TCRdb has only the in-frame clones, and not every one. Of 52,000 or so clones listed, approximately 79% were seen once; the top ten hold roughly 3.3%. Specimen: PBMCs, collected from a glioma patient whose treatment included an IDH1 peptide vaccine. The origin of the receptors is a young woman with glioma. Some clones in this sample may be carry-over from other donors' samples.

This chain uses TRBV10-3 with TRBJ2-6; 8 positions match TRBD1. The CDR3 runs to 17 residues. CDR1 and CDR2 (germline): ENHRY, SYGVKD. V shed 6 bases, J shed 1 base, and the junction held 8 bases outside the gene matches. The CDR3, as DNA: TGTGCCATCAGCCTGACAGGGGAGCCGTCTGGGGCCAACGTCCTGACTTTC. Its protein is CAISLTGEPSGANVLTF.

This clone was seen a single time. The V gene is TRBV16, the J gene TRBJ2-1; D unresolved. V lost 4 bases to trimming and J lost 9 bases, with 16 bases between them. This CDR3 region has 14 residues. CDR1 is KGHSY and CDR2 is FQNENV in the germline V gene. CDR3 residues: CASSPSGPIGEQFF. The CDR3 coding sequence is TGTGCCAGCAGCCCCTCAGGACCTATCGGTGAGCAGTTCTTC.

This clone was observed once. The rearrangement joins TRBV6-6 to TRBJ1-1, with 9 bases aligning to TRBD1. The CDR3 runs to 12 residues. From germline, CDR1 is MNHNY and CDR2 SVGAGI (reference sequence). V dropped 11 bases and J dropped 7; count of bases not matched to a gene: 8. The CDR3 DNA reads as TGTGCCGTCCTACAGGGGGCGGGTGAAGCTTTCTTT. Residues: CAVLQGAGEAFF.

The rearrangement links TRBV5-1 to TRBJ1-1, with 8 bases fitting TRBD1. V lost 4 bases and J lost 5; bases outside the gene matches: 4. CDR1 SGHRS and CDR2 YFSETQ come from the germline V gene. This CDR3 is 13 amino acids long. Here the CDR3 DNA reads TGCGCCAGCAGCCCGGACAGGGTTACTGAAGCTTTCTTT. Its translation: CASSPDRVTEAFF.

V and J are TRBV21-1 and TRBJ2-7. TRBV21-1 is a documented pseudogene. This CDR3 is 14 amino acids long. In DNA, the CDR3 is TGTGCCAGCAGCCCGCCCTTTTGCCCCTACGAGCAGTACTTC. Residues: CASSPPFCPYEQYF.

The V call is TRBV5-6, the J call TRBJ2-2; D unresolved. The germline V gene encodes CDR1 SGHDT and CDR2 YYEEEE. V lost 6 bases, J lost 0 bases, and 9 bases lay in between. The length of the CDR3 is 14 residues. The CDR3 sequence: CASIFGPNTGELFF. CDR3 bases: TGTGCCAGCATCTTCGGGCCGAACACCGGGGAGCTGTTTTTT. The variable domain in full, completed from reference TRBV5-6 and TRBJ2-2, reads DAGVTQSPTHLIKTRGQQVTLRCSPKSGHDTVSWYQQALGQGPQFIFQYYEEEERQRGNFPDRFSGHQFPNYSSELNVNALLLGDSALYLCASIFGPNTGELFFGEGSRLTVL.

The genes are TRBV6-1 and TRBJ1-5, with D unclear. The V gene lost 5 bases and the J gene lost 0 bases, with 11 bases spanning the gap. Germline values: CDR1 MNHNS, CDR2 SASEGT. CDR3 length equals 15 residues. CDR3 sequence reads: CASSKIGLSNQPQHF. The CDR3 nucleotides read TGTGCCAGCAGTAAAATTGGTCTTAGCAATCAGCCCCAGCATTTT.

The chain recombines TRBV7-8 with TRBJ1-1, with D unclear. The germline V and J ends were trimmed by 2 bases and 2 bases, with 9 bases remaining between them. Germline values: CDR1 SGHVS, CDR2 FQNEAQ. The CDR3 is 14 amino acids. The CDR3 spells CASSLREGNTEAFF. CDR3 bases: TGTGCCAGCAGCTTAAGGGAGGGCAACACTGAAGCTTTCTTT.

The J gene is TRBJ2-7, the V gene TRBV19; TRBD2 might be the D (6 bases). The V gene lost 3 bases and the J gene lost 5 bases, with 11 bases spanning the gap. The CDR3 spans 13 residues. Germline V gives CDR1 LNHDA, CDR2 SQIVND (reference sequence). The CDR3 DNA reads TGTGCCAGTAGTATCCGACTAGACAACGAGCAGTACTTC. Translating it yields CASSIRLDNEQYF.

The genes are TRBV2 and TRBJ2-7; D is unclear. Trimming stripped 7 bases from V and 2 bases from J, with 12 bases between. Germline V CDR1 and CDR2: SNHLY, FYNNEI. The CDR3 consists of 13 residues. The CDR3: CASTSSLAYEQYF. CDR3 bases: TGTGCCAGCACTTCTAGTTTGGCCTACGAGCAGTACTTC.

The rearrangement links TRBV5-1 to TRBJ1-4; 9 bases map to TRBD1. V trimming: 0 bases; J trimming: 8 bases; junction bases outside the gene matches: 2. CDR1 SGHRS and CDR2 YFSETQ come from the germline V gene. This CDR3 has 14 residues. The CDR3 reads CASSLDRGQEKLFF. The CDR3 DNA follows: TGCGCCAGCAGCTTGGACAGGGGGCAGGAAAAACTGTTTTTT. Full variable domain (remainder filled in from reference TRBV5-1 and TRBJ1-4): KAGVTQTPRYLIKTRGQQVTLSCSPISGHRSVSWYQQTPGQGLQFLFEYFSETQRNKGNFPGRFSGRQFSNSRSEMNVSTLELGDSALYLCASSLDRGQEKLFFGSGTQLSVL.

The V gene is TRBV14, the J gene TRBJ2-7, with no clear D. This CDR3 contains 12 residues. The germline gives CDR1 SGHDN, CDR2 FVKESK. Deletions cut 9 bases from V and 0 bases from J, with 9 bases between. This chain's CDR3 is CASLHSSYEQYF. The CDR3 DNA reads TGTGCCAGTCTACATAGCTCCTACGAGCAGTACTTC.

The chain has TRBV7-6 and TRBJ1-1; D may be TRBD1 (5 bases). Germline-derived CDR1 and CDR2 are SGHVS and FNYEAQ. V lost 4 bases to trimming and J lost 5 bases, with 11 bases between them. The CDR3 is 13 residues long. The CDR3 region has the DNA TGTGCCAGCAGCTCGTTCGACAGTACTGAAGCTTTCTTT. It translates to CASSSFDSTEAFF. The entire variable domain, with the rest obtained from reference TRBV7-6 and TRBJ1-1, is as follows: GAGVSQSPRYKVTKRGQDVALRCDPISGHVSLYWYRQALGQGPEFLTYFNYEAQQDKSGLPNDRFSAERPEGSISTLTIQRTEQRDSAMYRCASSSFDSTEAFFGQGTRLTVV.

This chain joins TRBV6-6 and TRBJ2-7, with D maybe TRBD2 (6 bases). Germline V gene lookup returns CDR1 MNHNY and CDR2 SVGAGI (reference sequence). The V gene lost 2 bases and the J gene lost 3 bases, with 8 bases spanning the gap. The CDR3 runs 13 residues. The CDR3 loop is CASSYAGNYEQYF. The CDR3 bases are TGTGCCAGCAGTTACGCGGGGAACTACGAGCAGTACTTC.

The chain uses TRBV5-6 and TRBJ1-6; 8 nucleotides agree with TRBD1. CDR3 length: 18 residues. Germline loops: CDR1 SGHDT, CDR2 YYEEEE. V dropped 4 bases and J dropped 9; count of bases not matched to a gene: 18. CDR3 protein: CASSERSAGQGARSPLHF. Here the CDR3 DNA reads TGTGCCAGCAGCGAAAGATCAGCGGGGCAGGGGGCACGTTCACCCCTCCACTTT.

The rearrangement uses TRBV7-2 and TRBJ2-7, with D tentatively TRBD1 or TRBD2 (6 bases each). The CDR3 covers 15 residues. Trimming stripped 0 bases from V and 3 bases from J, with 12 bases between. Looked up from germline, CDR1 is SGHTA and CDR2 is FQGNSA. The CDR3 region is CASSLAGGYGYEQYF. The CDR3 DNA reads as TGTGCCAGCAGCTTAGCGGGGGGCTATGGCTACGAGCAGTACTTC.